One and the same sample provided the 17 T cell receptor beta chains below, sequenced in a study of cytomegalovirus exposure and HLA in healthy donors. In the PCR, 60 Vbeta and 13 Jbeta primers were used. The table came from immunoSEQ multiplex PCR; TCRdb's copy has only in-frame clones and leaves some out. This table has about 190,000 clones, around 73% appearing once. The sample comprised PBMCs. The receptors derive from a woman in her thirties in good health and CMV-seropositive.

There are a few counts of this clone. The chain is built from TRBV5-1 and TRBJ2-5; 7 positions match TRBD2. The germline V gene encodes CDR1 SGHRS and CDR2 YFSETQ. The CDR3 extends over 15 amino acids. J was trimmed by 3 bases and V by 5 bases; bases with no gene match: 10. CDR3 sequence (DNA): TGCGCCAGCAGTTCGACCGGGACTACCGAAGAGACCCAGTACTTC. Translating gives CASSSTGTTEETQYF.

The chain has TRBV15 and TRBJ2-2; TRBD2 matches 11 bases. Losses at the gene ends were 3 bases for V and 3 bases for J; bases not matched to a gene: 3. The CDR3 loop spans 16 amino acids. Germline V gene sequence: CDR1 LNHNV, CDR2 YYDKDF (reference sequence). The CDR3 region has the DNA TGTGCCACCAGCAGGGGGGGACTAGCGGACACCGGGGAGCTGTTTTTT. This encodes CATSRGGLADTGELFF.

This clone has just a few counts. The chain employs TRBV19 and TRBJ2-7; D may be TRBD1 (6 bases). The CDR3 contains 15 residues. The V end was cut by 1 base, the J end by 3 bases, with 13 bases between. Germline CDR1 reads LNHDA; CDR2 reads SQIVND (reference sequence). The CDR3 sequence: CASSIGAQGYYEQYF. The CDR3 nucleotides are TGTGCCAGTAGTATAGGGGCACAGGGTTACTACGAGCAGTACTTC.

The chain combines TRBV23-1 with TRBJ2-7, with 8 bases that match TRBD2. TRBV23-1 is designated an ORF whose function remains uncertain. The CDR3 runs to 12 residues. V lost 3 bases, J lost 8 bases, and 3 bases stayed unmatched. The CDR3 coding sequence is TGCGCCAGCAGTCATCCGGGGGGGAAGCAGTACTTC. Encoded protein: CASSHPGGKQYF.

The chain combines TRBV4-1 with TRBJ1-5, with 8 nucleotides matching TRBD1. Unmatched junction bases numbered 3, after V lost 0 bases and J lost 2 bases. Per germline, CDR1 MGHRA and CDR2 YSYEKL. The CDR3 totals 16 residues. The CDR3 region is CASSQDLTGGNQPQHF. Written as DNA, the CDR3 is TGCGCCAGCAGCCAAGATCTGACAGGGGGCAATCAGCCCCAGCATTTT.

The CDR3 DNA sequence: TGTGCCAGCAGCGTCAGTACAGGGCATGGCTACACCTTC. It yields the protein CASSVSTGHGYTF. This chain links TRBV9 with TRBJ1-2, with D perhaps matching TRBD1 (6 bases). Germline assignment: CDR1 SGDLS and CDR2 YYNGEE. The CDR3 has 13 residues. V was shortened by 2 bases and J by 6 bases, with 11 bases between the two germline ends.

This clone was detected a few times. The chain uses TRBV4-1 and TRBJ2-5; 14 bases align to TRBD2. V trimming: 4 bases; J trimming: 2 bases; junction bases outside the gene matches: 9. The CDR3 runs 18 residues. Germline CDR1 and CDR2: MGHRA and YSYEKL. The CDR3 DNA follows: TGCGCCAGCAGCCGCCTATTGGGACTAGCGGGGGATCAAGAGACCCAGTACTTC. Protein sequence: CASSRLLGLAGDQETQYF.

The J gene is TRBJ1-2, the V gene TRBV4-1; 8 bases map to TRBD1. This CDR3 spans 17 amino acids. V lost 2 bases to trimming and J lost 7 bases; unmatched junction nucleotides: 15. Per the germline V gene, CDR1 is MGHRA and CDR2 is YSYEKL. In nucleotides, the CDR3 is TGCGCCAGCAGCCAATGGCCCCGACAGGGGACTAAGGCTGGCTACACCTTC. It codes for CASSQWPRQGTKAGYTF.

The chain is built from TRBV7-9 and TRBJ2-2; tentative D call: TRBD2 (5 bases). There are 16 residues in the CDR3. The V end was cut by 1 base, the J end by 3 bases, with 12 bases between. Germline-derived CDR1 and CDR2 are SEHNR and FQNEAQ (reference sequence). CDR3 loop: CASSLGSGVDTGELFF. CDR3 DNA: TGTGCCAGCAGCTTAGGTTCCGGGGTGGACACCGGGGAGCTGTTTTTT. Full variable domain (rest looked up from reference TRBV7-9 and TRBJ2-2): DTGVSQNPRHKITKRGQNVTFRCDPISEHNRLYWYRQTLGQGPEFLTYFQNEAQLEKSRLLSDRFSAERPKGSFSTLEIQRTEQGDSAMYLCASSLGSGVDTGELFFGEGSRLTVL.

V usage is TRBV5-1 and J usage is TRBJ2-3, with D unresolved. The ends were cut back, 0 bases at V and 5 bases at J, with 4 bases in the middle. Germline CDR1 is SGHRS and CDR2 is YFSETQ. The CDR3 covers 12 residues. The CDR3 sequence is CASSLARDTQYF. The CDR3 region has the DNA TGCGCCAGCAGCTTGGCCAGAGATACGCAGTATTTT.

This rearrangement joins TRBV7-2 to TRBJ2-5, with 11 bases lining up with TRBD1. Germline V gives CDR1 SGHTA, CDR2 FQGNSA. J gave up 4 bases and V 6 bases, and 4 bases lay outside the gene matches. The CDR3 contains 14 residues. The CDR3 DNA reads as TGTGCCAGCAGAGCCGGGACAGGGGGAGAGACCCAGTACTTC. It is translated as CASRAGTGGETQYF.

V is TRBV15 and J is TRBJ1-5; D is perhaps TRBD1 (5 bases). Germline CDR1 reads LNHNV; CDR2 reads YYDKDF (reference sequence). V dropped 1 base and J dropped 9 bases, with 19 bases sitting between them. CDR3 length equals 16 residues. The CDR3 spells CATSRGGEGTGGPQHF. The CDR3 nucleotides read TGTGCCACCAGCAGAGGTGGTGAGGGGACTGGGGGGCCCCAGCATTTT.

The gene calls are TRBV30 and TRBJ2-5; 10 nucleotides agree with TRBD1. The CDR3 length is 14 residues. Germline CDR1 is GTSNPN and CDR2 is SVGIG (reference sequence). J gave up 1 base and V 5 bases, and 4 bases lay outside the gene matches. CDR3 region: CAWSRDRGQETQYF. The CDR3 nucleotides read TGTGCCTGGTCCCGGGACAGGGGCCAAGAGACCCAGTACTTC. The variable domain in full, completed from reference TRBV30 and TRBJ2-5, reads SQTIHQWPATLVQPVGSPLSLECTVEGTSNPNLYWYRQAAGRGLQLLFYSVGIGQISSEVPQNLSASRPQDRQFILSSKKLLLSDSGFYLCAWSRDRGQETQYFGPGTRLLVL.

The chain recombines TRBV7-2 with TRBJ2-7, with 7 positions matching TRBD1. Losses at the gene ends were 1 base for V and 2 bases for J; bases not matched to a gene: 8. CDR3 size: 16 residues. CDR1 and CDR2 from the germline V gene are SGHTA and FQGNSA. DNA for the CDR3: TGTGCCAGCAGCTTAGGGAGAATCCAGGGGGCCTACGAGCAGTACTTC. Amino acid sequence: CASSLGRIQGAYEQYF.

V and J are TRBV7-2 and TRBJ2-1, with D possibly being TRBD2 (6 bases). The CDR3 consists of 13 residues. Germline lookup yields CDR1 SGHTA and CDR2 FQGNSA. Trimming stripped 5 bases from V and 6 bases from J, with 11 bases between. CDR3 region: CASSPRDSNEQFF. The CDR3 nucleotides are TGTGCCAGCAGCCCGCGGGACTCCAATGAGCAGTTCTTC. Full variable domain (rest looked up from reference TRBV7-2 and TRBJ2-1): GAGVSQSPSNKVTEKGKDVELRCDPISGHTALYWYRQSLGQGLEFLIYFQGNSAPDKSGLPSDRFSAERTGGSVSTLTIQRTQQEDSAVYLCASSPRDSNEQFFGPGTRLTVL.

This clone appeared a few times. The rearrangement joins TRBV5-8 to TRBJ1-1; 9 bases map to TRBD1. Germline loops: CDR1 SGHTS, CDR2 YDEGEE. With 2 bases clipped from V and 5 bases from J, the junction kept 7 bases outside the gene matches. The CDR3 sequence is 15 residues long. The chain's CDR3 is CASSLGQGRLTEAFF. In DNA, the CDR3 is TGTGCCAGCAGCTTAGGACAGGGGCGATTGACTGAAGCTTTCTTT. Combining the CDR3 with reference TRBV5-8 and TRBJ1-1 gives the whole variable domain EAGVTQSPTHLIKTRGQQATLRCSPISGHTSVYWYQQALGLGLQFLLWYDEGEERNRGNFPPRFSGRQFPNYSSELNVNALELEDSALYLCASSLGQGRLTEAFFGQGTRLTVV.

The CDR3 DNA reads as TGCGCCAGCAGCCGAATTAGCGAGGTGGTATCGAAAGACACCGGGGAGCTGTTTTTT. Its protein product is CASSRISEVVSKDTGELFF. This chain links TRBV4-3 with TRBJ2-2, with D maybe TRBD2 (5 bases). Between the trimmed V and J ends, which lost 4 bases and 3 bases, there was a span of 24 bases. The V gene's germline CDR1 is LGHNA and CDR2 YSLEER. The CDR3 extends over 19 amino acids.